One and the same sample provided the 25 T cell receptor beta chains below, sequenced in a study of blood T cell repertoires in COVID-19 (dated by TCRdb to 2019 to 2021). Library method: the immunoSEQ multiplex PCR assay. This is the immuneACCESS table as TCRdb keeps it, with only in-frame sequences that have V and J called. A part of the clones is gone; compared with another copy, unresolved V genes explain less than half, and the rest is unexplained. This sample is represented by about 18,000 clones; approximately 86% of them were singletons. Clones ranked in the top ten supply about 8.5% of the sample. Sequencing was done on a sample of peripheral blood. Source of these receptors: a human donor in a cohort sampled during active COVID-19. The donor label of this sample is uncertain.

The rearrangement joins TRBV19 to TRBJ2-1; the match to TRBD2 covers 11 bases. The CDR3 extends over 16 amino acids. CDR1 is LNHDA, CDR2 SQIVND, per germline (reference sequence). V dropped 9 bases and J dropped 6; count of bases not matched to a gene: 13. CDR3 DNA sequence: TGTGCCAGCACTCTAGCGGGAGGAAGGTTTGTCAATGAGCAGTTCTTC. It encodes CASTLAGGRFVNEQFF.

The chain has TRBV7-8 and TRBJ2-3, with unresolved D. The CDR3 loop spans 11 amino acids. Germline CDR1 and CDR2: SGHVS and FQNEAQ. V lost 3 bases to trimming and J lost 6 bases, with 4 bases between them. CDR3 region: CASSFGDTQYF. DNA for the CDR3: TGTGCCAGCAGCTTCGGGGATACGCAGTATTTT.

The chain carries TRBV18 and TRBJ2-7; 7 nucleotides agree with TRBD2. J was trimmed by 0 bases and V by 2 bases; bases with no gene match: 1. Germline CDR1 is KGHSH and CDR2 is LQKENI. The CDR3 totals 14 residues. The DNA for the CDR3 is TGTGCCAGCTCACCAGGCGGGAGCTCCTACGAGCAGTACTTC. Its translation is CASSPGGSSYEQYF.

Here the CDR3 DNA reads TGTGCCAGTAGTTCCGGACTGGAAAGCTCCTACAATGAGCAGTTCTTC. Its translation: CASSSGLESSYNEQFF. The chain joins TRBV19 to TRBJ2-1; D perhaps matches TRBD2 (5 bases). Trimming pared 5 bases from V and 0 bases from J, leaving 14 bases between. Germline CDR1 LNHDA, CDR2 SQIVND (reference sequence). The CDR3 runs to 16 residues.

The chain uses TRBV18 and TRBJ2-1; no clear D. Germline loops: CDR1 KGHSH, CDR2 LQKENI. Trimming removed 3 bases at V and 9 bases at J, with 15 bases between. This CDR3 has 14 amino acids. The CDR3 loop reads CASSPFPVIGEQFF. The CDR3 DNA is TGTGCCAGCTCACCGTTCCCCGTCATCGGTGAGCAGTTCTTC.

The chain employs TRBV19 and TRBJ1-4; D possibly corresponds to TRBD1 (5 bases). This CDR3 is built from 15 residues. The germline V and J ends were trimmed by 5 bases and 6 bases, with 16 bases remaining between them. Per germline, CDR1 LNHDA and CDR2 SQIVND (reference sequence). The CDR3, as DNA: TGTGCCAGTAGTCTCAGAAAGACAGAAGATGAAAAACTGTTTTTT. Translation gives CASSLRKTEDEKLFF.

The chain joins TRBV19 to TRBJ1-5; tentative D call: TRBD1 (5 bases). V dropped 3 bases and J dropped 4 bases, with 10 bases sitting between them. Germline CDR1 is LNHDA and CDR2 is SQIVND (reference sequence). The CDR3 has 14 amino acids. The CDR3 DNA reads TGTGCCAGTAGTATTGCGACAGCTAATCAGCCCCAGCATTTT. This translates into CASSIATANQPQHF.

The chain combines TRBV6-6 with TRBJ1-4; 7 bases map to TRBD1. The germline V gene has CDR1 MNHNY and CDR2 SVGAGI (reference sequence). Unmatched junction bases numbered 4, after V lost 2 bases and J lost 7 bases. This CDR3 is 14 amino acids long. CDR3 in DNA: TGTGCCAGCAGTTACGGGCAGGGGGGTGAAAAACTGTTTTTT. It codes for CASSYGQGGEKLFF.

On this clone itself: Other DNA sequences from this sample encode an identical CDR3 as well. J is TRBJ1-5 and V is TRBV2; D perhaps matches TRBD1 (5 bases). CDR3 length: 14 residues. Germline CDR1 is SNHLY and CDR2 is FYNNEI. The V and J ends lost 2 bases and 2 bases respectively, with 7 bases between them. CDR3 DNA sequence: TGTGCCAGCAGTGAACAGGGCGGCAATCAGCCCCAGCATTTT. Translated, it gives CASSEQGGNQPQHF.

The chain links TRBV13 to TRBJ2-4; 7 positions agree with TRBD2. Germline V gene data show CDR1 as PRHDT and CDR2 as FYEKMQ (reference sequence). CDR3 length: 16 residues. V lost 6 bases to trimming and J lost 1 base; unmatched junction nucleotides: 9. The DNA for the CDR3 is TGTGCCAGCAGGCCCCGGGGAGGGAGGGCCAAAAACATTCAGTACTTC. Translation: CASRPRGGRAKNIQYF.

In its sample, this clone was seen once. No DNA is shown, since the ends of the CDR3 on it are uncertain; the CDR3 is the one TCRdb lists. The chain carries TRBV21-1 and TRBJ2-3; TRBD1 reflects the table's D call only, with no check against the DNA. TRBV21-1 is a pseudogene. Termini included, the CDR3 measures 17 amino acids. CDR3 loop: CASSKSRQGVGVGTQYF.

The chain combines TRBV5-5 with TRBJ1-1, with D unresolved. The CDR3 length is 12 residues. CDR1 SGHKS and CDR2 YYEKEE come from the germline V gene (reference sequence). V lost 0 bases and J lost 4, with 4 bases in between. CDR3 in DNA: TGTGCCAGCAGCTTGGGGAGCACTGAAGCTTTCTTT. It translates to CASSLGSTEAFF.

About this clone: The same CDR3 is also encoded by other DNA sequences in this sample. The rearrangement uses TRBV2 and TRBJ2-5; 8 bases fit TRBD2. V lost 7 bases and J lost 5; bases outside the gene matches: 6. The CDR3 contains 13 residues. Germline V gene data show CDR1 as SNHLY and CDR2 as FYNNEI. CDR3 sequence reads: CASMGTSEETQYF. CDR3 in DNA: TGTGCCAGCATGGGGACTAGTGAGGAGACCCAGTACTTC.

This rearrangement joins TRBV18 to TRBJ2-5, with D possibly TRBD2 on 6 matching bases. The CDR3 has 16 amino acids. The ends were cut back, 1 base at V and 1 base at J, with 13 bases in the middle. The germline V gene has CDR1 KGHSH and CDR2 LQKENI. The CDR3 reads CASSPLGGTAQETQYF. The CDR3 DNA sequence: TGTGCCAGCTCACCACTCGGCGGGACGGCCCAAGAGACCCAGTACTTC.

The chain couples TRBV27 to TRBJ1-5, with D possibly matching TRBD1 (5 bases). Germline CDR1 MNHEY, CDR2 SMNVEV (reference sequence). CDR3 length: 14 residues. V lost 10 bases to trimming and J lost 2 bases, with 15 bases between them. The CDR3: CAIGTGGGNQPQHF. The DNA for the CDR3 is TGTGCCATCGGGACCGGGGGAGGCAATCAGCCCCAGCATTTT.

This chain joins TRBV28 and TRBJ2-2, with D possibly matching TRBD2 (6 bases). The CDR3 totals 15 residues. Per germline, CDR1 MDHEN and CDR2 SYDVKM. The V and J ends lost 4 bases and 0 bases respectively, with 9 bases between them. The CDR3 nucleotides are TGTGCCAGCAGTTCATCGGGGGCGAACACCGGGGAGCTGTTTTTT. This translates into CASSSSGANTGELFF. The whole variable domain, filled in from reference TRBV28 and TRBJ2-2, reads DVKVTQSSRYLVKRTGEKVFLECVQDMDHENMFWYRQDPGLGLRLIYFSYDVKMKEKGDIPEGYSVSREKKERFSLILESASTNQTSMYLCASSSSGANTGELFFGEGSRLTVL.

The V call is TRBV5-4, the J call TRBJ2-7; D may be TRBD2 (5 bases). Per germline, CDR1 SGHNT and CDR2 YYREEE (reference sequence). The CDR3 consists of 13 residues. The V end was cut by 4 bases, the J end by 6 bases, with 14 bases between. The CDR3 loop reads CASSPGVAGEQYF. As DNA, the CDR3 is TGTGCCAGCAGCCCCGGGGTAGCTGGCGAGCAGTACTTC.

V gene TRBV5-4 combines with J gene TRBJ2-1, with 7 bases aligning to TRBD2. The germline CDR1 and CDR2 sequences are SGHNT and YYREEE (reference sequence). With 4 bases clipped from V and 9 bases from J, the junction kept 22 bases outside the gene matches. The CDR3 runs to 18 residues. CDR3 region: CASSPSRFGAGRGGEQFF. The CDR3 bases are TGTGCCAGCAGCCCTTCGCGGTTCGGAGCGGGAAGGGGTGGTGAGCAGTTCTTC.

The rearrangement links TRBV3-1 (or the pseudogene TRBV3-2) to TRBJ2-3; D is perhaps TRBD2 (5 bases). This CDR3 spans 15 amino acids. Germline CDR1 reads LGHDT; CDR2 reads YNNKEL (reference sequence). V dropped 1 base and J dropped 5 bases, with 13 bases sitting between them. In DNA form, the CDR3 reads TGTGCCAGCAGCCAAGGTCTGGGTCGGGGAGATACGCAGTATTTT. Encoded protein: CASSQGLGRGDTQYF.

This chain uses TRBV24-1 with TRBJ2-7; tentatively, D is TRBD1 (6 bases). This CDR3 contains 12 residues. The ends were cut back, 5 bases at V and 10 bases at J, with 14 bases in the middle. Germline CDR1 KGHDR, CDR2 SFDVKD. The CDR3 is CATSGADSPQYF. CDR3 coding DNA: TGTGCCACCAGTGGAGCGGACAGTCCTCAGTACTTC.

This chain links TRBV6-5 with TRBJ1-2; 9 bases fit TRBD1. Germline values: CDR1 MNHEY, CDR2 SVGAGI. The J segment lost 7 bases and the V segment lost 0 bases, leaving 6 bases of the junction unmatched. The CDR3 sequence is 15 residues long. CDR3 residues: CASSYSRQGESGYTF. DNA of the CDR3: TGTGCCAGCAGTTACTCGCGACAGGGGGAAAGTGGCTACACCTTC.

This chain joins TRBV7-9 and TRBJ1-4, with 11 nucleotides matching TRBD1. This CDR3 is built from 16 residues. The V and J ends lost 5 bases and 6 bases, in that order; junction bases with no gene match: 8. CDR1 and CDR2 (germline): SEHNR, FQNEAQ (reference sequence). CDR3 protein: CASSLLGQGVDEKLFF. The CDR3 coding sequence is TGTGCCAGCAGCCTCCTGGGACAGGGGGTAGATGAAAAACTGTTTTTT.

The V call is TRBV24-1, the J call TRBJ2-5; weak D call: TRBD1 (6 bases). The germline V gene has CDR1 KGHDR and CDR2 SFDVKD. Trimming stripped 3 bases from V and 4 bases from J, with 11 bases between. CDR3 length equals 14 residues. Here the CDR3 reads CATSDAGELETQYF. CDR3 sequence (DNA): TGTGCCACCAGTGATGCAGGGGAATTAGAGACCCAGTACTTC.

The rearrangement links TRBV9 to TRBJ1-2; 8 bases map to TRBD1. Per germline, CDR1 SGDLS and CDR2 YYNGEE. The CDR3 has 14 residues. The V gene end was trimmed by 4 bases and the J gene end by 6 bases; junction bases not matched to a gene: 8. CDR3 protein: CASSPTNRGDGYTF. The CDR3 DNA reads TGTGCCAGCAGCCCCACTAACAGGGGGGATGGCTACACCTTC.

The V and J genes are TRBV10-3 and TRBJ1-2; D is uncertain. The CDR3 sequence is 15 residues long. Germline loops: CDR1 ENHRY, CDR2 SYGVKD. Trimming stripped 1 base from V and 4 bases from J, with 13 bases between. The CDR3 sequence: CAISEFTGTSYGYTF. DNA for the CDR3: TGTGCCATCAGTGAGTTTACGGGTACATCCTATGGCTACACCTTC.